This TCR beta chain was observed in a study of identical twins. Only healthy Caucasians were included as donors. This clonotype was observed many times. Trimming shortened V by 1 base and J by 8 bases, and 8 bases separated the two germline ends. CDR3 length: 12 residues. CDR1 SGHDN and CDR2 FVKESK come from the germline V gene. TCRdb used MiXCR to reprocess the 5' RACE reads, holding one entry per CDR3 protein. This table has approximately 600,000 distinct CDR3 sequences, 7.1% appearing once. The sample also formed part of further work on yellow fever vaccine responses in identical twins.

The receptor was isolated from a woman aged 18-35 years in good health. The chain employs TRBV14 and TRBJ1-2; D gene ambiguous. Sequencing was performed on PBMCs. The CDR3 reads CASSQVAGGYTF. The CDR3 region has the DNA TGTGCCAGCAGCCAAGTTGCGGGCGGCTACACCTTC.